The 17 T cell receptor beta chains below come from one sample, sequenced in a study of response to subunit inactivated influenza vaccine. TCRdb processed the RT-PCR reads anew with MiXCR; each CDR3 protein has one entry. The sample comprises roughly 550,000 distinct CDR3 sequences, under 30% of which are singletons, and under 3.5% rests with the top ten. The same data also went into a second study, on T cells expressing NK-cell markers. That source notes: UMI-tagged 5'RACE template switching yielded the TCR beta cDNA.

The source material was CD4+ T cells sorted from PBMCs, sampled roughly 12 days after vaccination. These receptors were obtained from a man in his fifties who received an inactivated influenza vaccine.

The rearrangement uses TRBV7-9 and TRBJ2-7; tentatively, D is TRBD1 or TRBD2 (5 bases each). The CDR3 is 14 amino acids. Per the germline V gene, CDR1 is SEHNR and CDR2 is FQNEAQ (reference sequence). Trimming left V 4 bases short and J 0 bases short, with 10 bases between. CDR3 residues: CASSSGDGSYEQYF. CDR3 nucleotides: TGTGCCAGCAGCTCTGGGGACGGCTCCTACGAGCAGTACTTC.

This clonotype was counted between two and nine times. The V and J genes are TRBV4-1 and TRBJ2-2; TRBD1 agrees at 11 bases. CDR1 is MGHRA and CDR2 is YSYEKL in the germline V gene. The CDR3 runs 12 residues. V lost 4 bases and J lost 13; bases outside the gene matches: 2. The CDR3 DNA is TGCGCCAGCAGCCGGACAGGGGGCGGGCTGTTTTTT. Protein: CASSRTGGGLFF.

The chain links TRBV7-9 to TRBJ2-1; D is unclear. The CDR3 runs 13 residues. Trimming shortened V by 7 bases and J by 9 bases, and 16 bases separated the two germline ends. The germline V gene has CDR1 SEHNR and CDR2 FQNEAQ (reference sequence). CDR3 amino acids: CASTPLWPSEQFF. The CDR3 DNA follows: TGTGCCAGCACCCCCCTCTGGCCCTCTGAGCAGTTCTTC. Filled out from reference TRBV7-9 and TRBJ2-1, the complete variable domain reads DTGVSQNPRHKITKRGQNVTFRCDPISEHNRLYWYRQTLGQGPEFLTYFQNEAQLEKSRLLSDRFSAERPKGSFSTLEIQRTEQGDSAMYLCASTPLWPSEQFFGPGTRLTVL.

The sample holds a few counts of this clonotype. The chain has TRBV7-8 and TRBJ2-1; 10 bases match TRBD1. Per the germline V gene, CDR1 is SGHVS and CDR2 is FQNEAQ. The CDR3 spans 16 residues. V was pared by 2 bases and J by 8 bases, with 9 bases of the junction left unmatched. Here the CDR3 reads CASSLMLGQGSDEQFF. The CDR3 bases are TGTGCCAGCAGCTTAATGTTGGGACAGGGGAGCGATGAGCAGTTCTTC.

A few counts support this clonotype. V and J are TRBV15 and TRBJ2-2; TRBD1 matches 10 bases. Germline-derived CDR1 and CDR2 are LNHNV and YYDKDF (reference sequence). J was trimmed by 4 bases and V by 3 bases; bases with no gene match: 5. This CDR3 is built from 16 residues. The CDR3 sequence: CATSSGRTGGTGELFF. CDR3 nucleotides: TGTGCCACCAGCAGTGGTAGGACAGGGGGCACCGGGGAGCTGTTTTTT.

This clonotype occurred many times. The CDR3 sequence: CSVYRYYNEQFF. DNA of the CDR3: TGCAGCGTTTACAGGTACTACAATGAGCAGTTCTTC. The gene calls are TRBV29-1 and TRBJ2-1; a possible D gene is TRBD1 (5 bases). V lost 5 bases to trimming and J lost 3 bases, with 8 bases between them. CDR1 and CDR2 (germline): SQVTM, ANQGSEA. The CDR3 spans 12 residues.

The chain links TRBV2 to TRBJ1-6, with 8 bases matching TRBD1. The junction had 6 bases not matched to a gene; V was cut back by 7 bases and J by 7 bases. The germline gives CDR1 SNHLY, CDR2 FYNNEI. The CDR3 is 14 residues long. For the CDR3, the DNA is TGTGCCAGCATTCAGGGGGCAACGAATTCACCCCTCCACTTT. Amino acids: CASIQGATNSPLHF.

The V call is TRBV7-8, the J call TRBJ2-7, with D possibly called TRBD1 or TRBD2 (5 bases each). The CDR3 loop spans 12 amino acids. Trimming took off 5 bases at V and 9 bases at J, with 14 bases between the two ends. Germline values: CDR1 SGHVS, CDR2 FQNEAQ. The CDR3 bases are TGTGCCAGCAGCCCGGGGCACTCTCGGCAGTACTTC. It encodes CASSPGHSRQYF.

Many counts were recorded for this clonotype. V and J are TRBV27 and TRBJ1-5; TRBD1 agrees at 7 bases. The junction had 5 bases not matched to a gene; V was cut back by 5 bases and J by 4 bases. The CDR3 contains 14 residues. Germline V gives CDR1 MNHEY, CDR2 SMNVEV (reference sequence). The DNA of the CDR3 is TGTGCCAGCAGTCGACAGGGAGGGAATCAGCCCCAGCATTTT. It yields the protein CASSRQGGNQPQHF.

The J gene is TRBJ2-7, the V gene TRBV27; 7 bases map to TRBD2. V shed 6 bases and J 0 bases; nucleotides not matched to a gene: 8. Germline-derived CDR1 and CDR2 are MNHEY and SMNVEV (reference sequence). This CDR3 contains 15 residues. The CDR3 bases are TGTGCCAGCAGGGTGGCGAGCGGGATCTCCTACGAGCAGTACTTC. Its translation is CASRVASGISYEQYF.

The genes are TRBV20-1 and TRBJ2-5; the D call may be TRBD1 or TRBD2 (7 bases each). Trimming left V 1 base short and J 4 bases short, with 13 bases between. The germline gives CDR1 DFQATT, CDR2 SNEGSKA (reference sequence). The CDR3 spans 14 residues. The CDR3 DNA is TGCAGTGCTAGAGGACAGGGAGGGGGAGAGACCCAGTACTTC. Residues: CSARGQGGGETQYF.

The genes are TRBV29-1 and TRBJ1-2; the D is unclear. Germline CDR1 reads SQVTM; CDR2 reads ANQGSEA. V was clipped by 2 bases and J by 6 bases, with 7 bases between them. This CDR3 spans 11 amino acids. This CDR3 is CSVERGDGYTF. CDR3 coding DNA: TGCAGCGTTGAACGGGGAGATGGCTACACCTTC.

This clonotype was detected a few times. The chain couples TRBV28 to TRBJ1-3, with 8 bases lining up with TRBD1. This CDR3 region has 16 residues. With 6 bases clipped from V and 2 bases from J, the junction kept 9 bases outside the gene matches. In germline, CDR1 is MDHEN, CDR2 SYDVKM. The CDR3 loop reads CASSPSGGSTGNTIYF. The CDR3 nucleotides are TGTGCCAGCAGCCCTTCAGGGGGCAGTACTGGAAACACCATATATTTT.

The chain links TRBV11-1 to TRBJ2-1, with 10 positions matching TRBD2. With V trimmed by 5 bases and J by 6 bases, 16 bases remained unmatched. The CDR3 runs 18 residues. Germline CDR1 and CDR2: SGHAT and FQDESV (reference sequence). The CDR3, as DNA: TGTGCCAGCAGCCCAAGAGGTTCGGGCAGCGGGAGGGCCAATGAGCAGTTCTTC. It encodes CASSPRGSGSGRANEQFF.

This clonotype came up a few times. This chain joins TRBV12-3 or TRBV12-4 and TRBJ1-5; TRBD1 matches at 9 bases. The CDR3 length is 15 residues. The ends lost 5 bases at V and 4 bases at J; junction bases unmatched: 6. In DNA, the CDR3 is TGTGCCAGCAGTCCCGGGACAGGGATTAATCAGCCCCAGCATTTT. This encodes CASSPGTGINQPQHF.

The V and J genes are TRBV6-2 or TRBV6-3 and TRBJ2-7; possible D gene TRBD1, 5 bases. Per the germline V gene, CDR1 is MNHEY and CDR2 is SVGEGT. Trimming shortened V by 5 bases and J by 5 bases, and 13 bases separated the two germline ends. This CDR3 has 13 amino acids. The CDR3 nucleotides are TGTGCCAGCAGTATGGGGCCCCGGGACGAGCAGTACTTC. This codes for CASSMGPRDEQYF.

This clonotype was counted only a few times. The CDR3 nucleotides are TGTGCCAGCAGCTCCGGTCCCCGAACTGGGGCCAACGTCCTGACTTTC. It translates to CASSSGPRTGANVLTF. This sequence joins TRBV5-5 and TRBJ2-6; D unresolved. The CDR3 sequence is 16 residues long. Trimming pared 3 bases from V and 2 bases from J, leaving 12 bases between. The germline gives CDR1 SGHKS, CDR2 YYEKEE (reference sequence).